The rows below give T cell receptor beta chains drawn from one sample of a study of T cell changes during pregnancy in multiple sclerosis. Generated by immunoSEQ multiplex PCR, the TCRdb table keeps only in-frame clones and is missing some. The sample lists 89,000 or so clones; about nine tenths were seen once. The starting material was PBMCs, obtained in the first trimester of pregnancy. All receptors derive from a female donor in good health, serving as a control in a pregnancy study. Some clones in this sample may be carry-over from other donors' samples. The CDR3 runs from the conserved cysteine through the conserved F or W. D genes are given only for firm matches. Clone size is stated in some rows and not others, as once, few, many or a class when expanded.

NA	TRBV15	NA	TRBJ2-7	CATSRVSRDYEQYF	TGTGCCACCAGCAGAGTATCCAGGGACTACGAGCAGTACTTC
NA	TRBV27	NA	TRBJ2-2	CASSPASPSAGELFF	TGTGCCAGCAGTCCCGCTTCCCCCTCGGCCGGGGAGCTGTTTTTT
NA	TRBV6-1	TRBD2	TRBJ2-5	CASSGTSGMIGETQYF	TGTGCCAGCAGTGGAACTAGCGGGATGATTGGGGAGACCCAGTACTTC
once	TRBV5-7	TRBD1	TRBJ2-1	CASSFYRDRGPHEQFF	TGTGCCAGCAGCTTCTACCGGGACAGGGGGCCCCATGAGCAGTTCTTC
NA	TRBV9	TRBD1	TRBJ1-1	CASSVRPGGTEAFF	TGTGCCAGCAGCGTAAGGCCAGGGGGCACTGAAGCTTTCTTT
NA	TRBV5-1	TRBD1	TRBJ1-2	CASSLGTGIHGYTF	TGCGCCAGCAGCTTGGGGACAGGGATCCATGGCTACACCTTC
NA	TRBV4-3	NA	TRBJ1-5	CASSQGWGLPQPQHF	TGCGCCAGCAGCCAAGGCTGGGGGCTCCCTCAGCCCCAGCATTTT
NA	TRBV7-9	NA	TRBJ1-3	CASSLGTASGNTIYF	TGTGCCAGCAGCTTGGGGACTGCCTCTGGAAACACCATATATTTT
NA	TRBV7-2	NA	TRBJ1-2	CASSFDRTNYGYTF	TGTGCCAGCAGCTTTGACAGGACTAACTATGGCTACACCTTC
NA	TRBV4-1	NA	TRBJ1-1	CASSHASGTEAFF	TGCGCCAGCAGCCATGCCTCAGGGACTGAAGCTTTCTTT
NA	TRBV6-5	NA	TRBJ1-3	CASSPRAFSGNTIYF	TGTGCCAGCAGCCCCAGGGCATTCTCTGGAAACACCATATATTTT
NA	TRBV29-1	NA	TRBJ1-2	CSVGHGYGYTF	TGCAGCGTTGGACACGGCTATGGCTACACCTTC
NA	TRBV6-1	NA	TRBJ2-7	CASRELTYEQYF	TGTGCCAGCAGAGAATTAACCTACGAGCAGTACTTC
NA	TRBV19	TRBD1	TRBJ2-2	CASSILDRDRDTGELFF	TGTGCCAGTAGTATTTTGGACCGGGACAGAGACACCGGGGAGCTGTTTTTT
NA	TRBV27	NA	TRBJ2-1	CASSSTVTYNEQFF	TGTGCCAGCAGTTCGACAGTTACTTACAATGAGCAGTTCTTC
NA	TRBV4-1	TRBD2	TRBJ2-1	CASSQGRAGVFGEQFF	TGCGCCAGCAGCCAAGGGCGGGCGGGAGTTTTCGGTGAGCAGTTCTTC
NA	TRBV12-5	TRBD1	TRBJ1-5	CASGLLGTVNQPQHF	TGTGCTAGTGGTTTGCTTGGGACAGTCAATCAGCCCCAGCATTTT